This T cell receptor beta chain came from a study of blood T cells in healthy people across ages. Study-level findings and limits: The study found more naive CD4+ cells and higher diversity in long-lived than aged donors.

Those donating, healthy Caucasian individuals from Russia, were aged 6 to 90. A sample-barcoded 5' primer and a J-beta primer mix were used in a second PCR of roughly 6 to 11 cycles. TCRdb itself ran the 5' RACE reads through MiXCR, one entry per CDR3 protein. Altogether fewer than 1.5 million distinct CDR3 sequences are present, approximately 42% being singletons, with the ten largest covering approximately 7.9%. The CDR3 is 15 residues long. Trimming took 0 bases from V and 4 from J, leaving 11 bases between them. Germline values: CDR1 SGHRS, CDR2 YFSETQ. This clonotype occurred many times. Its antigen remains unidentified.

This TCR derives from a woman aged 18-29 years in good health. The sequencing input was blood. The chain uses TRBV5-1 and TRBJ2-1; either TRBD1 or TRBD2 may supply D (5 bases each). CDR3 bases: TGCGCCAGCAGCTTGGCCGGGGACCCGTACAATGAGCAGTTCTTC. Residues: CASSLAGDPYNEQFF.